This TCR beta chain was profiled in a study of blood T cell repertoires in COVID-19. In the study overall: The samples span acute and convalescent COVID-19 from the United States, Italy and Spain. Nucleic acid was either cDNA or gDNA, and it came from T cells, B-cell-depleted T cells, or PBMCs.

As processed by the authors: Reference gene primer amplification gave nucleated cell count estimates. Profiling relied on immunoSEQ multiplex PCR, and the TCRdb table lists in-frame clones only, not all of them. V and J calls and clone size are copied from that table; D and trimming were computed from the DNA. In the table there are about 150,000 clones, about nine tenths of which are singletons. The sequence was obtained from a woman in her 70s with acute or convalescent COVID-19. Input material: peripheral blood.

The CDR3 region has the DNA TGTGCCAGCAGTGTGGACAGGGGCAAAAATGAAAAACTGTTTTTT. Protein product: CASSVDRGKNEKLFF. The chain has TRBV2 and TRBJ1-4, with 9 bases aligning to TRBD1. Losses at the gene ends were 4 bases for V and 5 bases for J; bases not matched to a gene: 5. This CDR3 region has 15 residues. CDR1 is SNHLY, CDR2 FYNNEI, per germline.